The clone carrying this T cell receptor (beta chain) was detected a few times. These data originate in a study of blood T cell repertoires in COVID-19. Profiling relied on immunoSEQ multiplex PCR, and the TCRdb table lists in-frame clones only, not all of them. Here the sample spans roughly 150,000 clones, roughly 84% being singletons. CDR3 length: 15 amino acids. Between the trimmed V and J ends, which lost 4 bases and 1 base, there was a span of 13 bases. Per germline, CDR1 SGHRS and CDR2 YFSETQ. The receptor's source is a human donor in a cohort sampled during active COVID-19. J is TRBJ2-3 and V is TRBV5-1; D possibly corresponds to TRBD1 (6 bases). Sequencing used peripheral blood. The CDR3 DNA reads TGCGCCAGCAGCAACCAACAGGGACGCACAGATACGCAGTATTTT. Amino acid sequence: CASSNQQGRTDTQYF.